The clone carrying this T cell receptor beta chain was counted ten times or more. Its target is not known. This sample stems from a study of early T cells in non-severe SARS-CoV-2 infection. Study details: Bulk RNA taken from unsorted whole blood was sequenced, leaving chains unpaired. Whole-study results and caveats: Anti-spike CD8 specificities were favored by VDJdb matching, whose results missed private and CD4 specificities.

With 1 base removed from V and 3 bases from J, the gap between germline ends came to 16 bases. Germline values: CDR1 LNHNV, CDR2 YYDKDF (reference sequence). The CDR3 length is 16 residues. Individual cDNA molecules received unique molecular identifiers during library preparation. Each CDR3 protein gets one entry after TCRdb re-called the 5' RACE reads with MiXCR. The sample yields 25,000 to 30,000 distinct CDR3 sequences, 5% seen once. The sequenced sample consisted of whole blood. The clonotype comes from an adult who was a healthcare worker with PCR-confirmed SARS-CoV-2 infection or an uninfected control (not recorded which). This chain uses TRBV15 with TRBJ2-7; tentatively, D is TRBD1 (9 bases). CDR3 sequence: CATSRAGRDRDYEQYF. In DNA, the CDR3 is TGTGCCACCAGCAGAGCCGGGAGGGACAGGGACTACGAGCAGTACTTC.